The sample holds a few counts of the clone carrying this T cell receptor beta chain. Its antigen is as yet unknown. TCRdb re-called the reads through MiXCR, storing one row per CDR3 protein. The sample consists of roughly 180,000 distinct CDR3 sequences, less than 25% of them appearing once. This sample is drawn from a study of T cell repertoires in cytomegalovirus infection. Study-level information: The authors relied on CMV epitopes, both recently identified HLA-C-restricted and well-studied HLA-B-restricted.

Findings of the study overall: In two of eight donors, the top clonotype was HLA-C-restricted CMV-specific.

The CDR3 spans 18 residues. Germline lookup yields CDR1 SEHNR and CDR2 FQNEAQ (reference sequence). V dropped 1 base and J dropped 3; count of bases not matched to a gene: 12. The source of this sequence is a human donor in good health (CMV status not recorded). Some clones in this sample may be carry-over from other donors' samples. This chain uses TRBV7-9 with TRBJ2-3; 8 bases agree with TRBD2. The sample in question was CD8+ T cells from cultured PBMCs, obtained from culture after CMV antigen stimulation. The CDR3 DNA is TGTGCCAGCAGCTTAGGCTCCGCGGGGGGCCTAGGAACAGATACGCAGTATTTT. It is translated as CASSLGSAGGLGTDTQYF.